A single sample is the source of the 24 T cell receptor beta chains below, sequenced in a study of blood T cell repertoires in COVID-19. The protocol was immunoSEQ multiplex PCR, while the TCRdb copy is restricted to in-frame clones and leaves out a portion. The sample holds hundreds of thousands of clones, roughly 89% seen once. Input material: PBMCs or T cells enriched from blood (not recorded which). The origin of the receptors is a woman aged 25 to 39 with acute COVID-19.

The rearrangement uses TRBV29-1 and TRBJ1-2, with TRBD1 as a possible D gene (6 bases). Trimming shortened V by 5 bases and J by 2 bases, and 12 bases separated the two germline ends. This CDR3 region has 13 residues. CDR1 is SQVTM and CDR2 is ANQGSEA in the germline V gene. CDR3 sequence: CSVSTGSNYGYTF. As DNA, the CDR3 is TGCAGCGTTAGTACAGGGTCCAACTATGGCTACACCTTC.

The chain employs TRBV6-5 and TRBJ1-6, with D unclear. From germline, CDR1 is MNHEY and CDR2 SVGAGI. The V gene lost 4 bases and the J gene lost 1 base, with 5 bases spanning the gap. The CDR3 extends over 14 amino acids. The DNA of the CDR3 is TGTGCCAGCAGTTGGGCTTCCTATAATTCACCCCTCCACTTT. This codes for CASSWASYNSPLHF.

CDR3 residues: CASSSRTGVFSGYTF. The CDR3 DNA sequence: TGTGCCAGCAGTTCCCGGACAGGGGTTTTTAGTGGCTACACCTTC. The chain couples TRBV27 to TRBJ1-2, with 9 bases matching TRBD1. Germline CDR1 and CDR2: MNHEY and SMNVEV (reference sequence). The length of the CDR3 is 15 residues. The ends lost 4 bases at V and 7 bases at J; junction bases unmatched: 10.

The chain combines TRBV25-1 with TRBJ1-5, with 8 nucleotides matching TRBD1. CDR3 length equals 15 residues. The germline V gene encodes CDR1 MGHDK and CDR2 SYGVNS. Trimming took 3 bases from V and 2 from J; bases not matched to a gene: 3. CDR3 DNA sequence: TGTGCCAGCAGTGAGCAGGGGGCTGGCAATCAGCCCCAGCATTTT. Its protein product is CASSEQGAGNQPQHF. Supplemented by reference TRBV25-1 and TRBJ1-5, the full variable domain reads EADIYQTPRYLVIGTGKKITLECSQTMGHDKMYWYQQDPGMELHLIHYSYGVNSTEKGDLSSESTVSRIRTEHFPLTLESARPSHTSQYLCASSEQGAGNQPQHFGDGTRLSIL.

The chain couples TRBV4-1 to TRBJ1-5, with 12 bases that match TRBD1. The germline V gene has CDR1 MGHRA and CDR2 YSYEKL. The V segment lost 4 bases and the J segment 2 bases; nucleotides outside the gene matches: 12. This CDR3 has 19 amino acids. The CDR3 bases are TGCGCCAGCAGCCCTCGGGGGACAGGGGGCAATGACGGCAATCAGCCCCAGCATTTT. As protein: CASSPRGTGGNDGNQPQHF.

This clone turned up a few times. The gene calls are TRBV9 and TRBJ2-1, with 10 bases matching TRBD2. The CDR3 loop spans 17 amino acids. CDR1 is SGDLS, CDR2 YYNGEE, per germline. The V gene end was trimmed by 5 bases and the J gene end by 6 bases; junction bases not matched to a gene: 14. As DNA, the CDR3 is TGTGCCAGCAGTAAAGGGCAGCGGGGGGGCCTTTTCAATGAGCAGTTCTTC. Translated, it gives CASSKGQRGGLFNEQFF.

V and J are TRBV11-3 and TRBJ2-2; 8 bases agree with TRBD1. With 5 bases clipped from V and 6 bases from J, the junction kept 2 bases outside the gene matches. Per germline, CDR1 SGHNT and CDR2 YENEEA. The length of the CDR3 is 13 residues. The CDR3 nucleotides are TGTGCCAGCAGCGCGACAGGGGCCGGGGAGCTGTTTTTT. It encodes CASSATGAGELFF.

The rearrangement joins TRBV5-1 to TRBJ2-1; 10 nucleotides match TRBD2. From germline, CDR1 is SGHRS and CDR2 YFSETQ. There are 15 residues in the CDR3. Losses at the gene ends were 4 bases for V and 5 bases for J; bases not matched to a gene: 6. In nucleotides, the CDR3 is TGCGCCAGCAGCGCTAGCGGGGGCATCGACAATGAGCAGTTCTTC. Translated, it gives CASSASGGIDNEQFF.

The chain recombines TRBV5-1 with TRBJ2-3; TRBD1 might be the D (5 bases). Trimming left V 3 bases short and J 2 bases short, with 13 bases between. CDR3 length equals 15 residues. Germline V gene lookup returns CDR1 SGHRS and CDR2 YFSETQ. The CDR3 region has the DNA TGCGCCAGCAGCTGGACATCGAGTACCACAGATACGCAGTATTTT. Translation: CASSWTSSTTDTQYF.

CDR3 DNA sequence: TGTGCCAGCAGCCCCAGCCGGGACAGCTCCTACGAGCAGTACTTC. This sequence encodes CASSPSRDSSYEQYF. The gene calls are TRBV3-1 (or the pseudogene TRBV3-2) and TRBJ2-7, with TRBD1 identical over 7 bases. The CDR3 consists of 15 residues. Germline values: CDR1 LGHDT, CDR2 YNNKEL (reference sequence). V lost 4 bases to trimming and J lost 0 bases; unmatched junction nucleotides: 6.

This clone was seen a handful of times. DNA of the CDR3: TGTGCCAGCAGCCGCCCCGGGGGGGTATCCGATACGCAGTATTTT. Amino acid sequence: CASSRPGGVSDTQYF. J is TRBJ2-3 and V is TRBV6-5; 8 nucleotides align to TRBD2. Germline-derived CDR1 and CDR2 are MNHEY and SVGAGI. The V segment lost 6 bases and the J segment 6 bases; nucleotides outside the gene matches: 11. The CDR3 has 15 amino acids.

This clone was observed a handful of times. CDR3 amino acids: CASSLRVTGTEAFF. CDR3 nucleotide sequence: TGTGCCAGCAGCTTACGGGTGACAGGCACTGAAGCTTTCTTT. The chain recombines TRBV7-3 with TRBJ1-1; D is perhaps TRBD1 (6 bases). The CDR3 has 14 residues. The germline V and J ends were trimmed by 2 bases and 4 bases, with 11 bases remaining between them. Germline CDR1 and CDR2: SGHTA and FQGTGA.

The V call is TRBV7-8, the J call TRBJ2-7, with D possibly matching TRBD1 (6 bases). Germline CDR1 and CDR2: SGHVS and FQNEAQ. The CDR3 has 13 residues. With 6 bases removed from V and 4 bases from J, the gap between germline ends came to 13 bases. The CDR3: CASRPGQNYEQYF. The CDR3 DNA is TGTGCCAGCAGACCTGGACAGAATTACGAGCAGTACTTC.

The chain carries TRBV5-1 and TRBJ1-4; possibly TRBD1 for D (5 bases). The germline gives CDR1 SGHRS, CDR2 YFSETQ. This CDR3 is built from 16 residues. Trimming removed 0 bases from V and 0 bases from J, with 9 bases in between. CDR3 sequence reads: CASSLGVRATNEKLFF. The CDR3 DNA follows: TGCGCCAGCAGCTTGGGGGTCAGGGCAACTAATGAAAAACTGTTTTTT.

The gene calls are TRBV25-1 and TRBJ2-2; possible D gene TRBD1, 5 bases. Germline values: CDR1 MGHDK, CDR2 SYGVNS. The CDR3 loop spans 17 amino acids. Trimming removed 3 bases from V and 7 bases from J, with 21 bases in between. The CDR3 DNA is TGTGCCAGCAGTGACGGCCCCATGGGGCTGGAGAACGGGGAGCTGTTTTTT. Translated: CASSDGPMGLENGELFF.

V gene TRBV4-1 combines with J gene TRBJ1-4, with D perhaps matching TRBD1 (5 bases). CDR1 and CDR2 from the germline V gene are MGHRA and YSYEKL. The length of the CDR3 is 16 residues. The germline V and J ends were trimmed by 4 bases and 4 bases, with 16 bases remaining between them. CDR3 DNA sequence: TGCGCCAGCAGCCCGGAAGGAGGGGCGATTAATGAAAAACTGTTTTTT. Translation: CASSPEGGAINEKLFF.

V is TRBV19 and J is TRBJ1-5; no clear D gene. The CDR3 loop spans 13 amino acids. Germline V lookup: CDR1 LNHDA, CDR2 SQIVND (reference sequence). Trimming cost V 3 bases and J 4 bases, with 7 bases left between them. The CDR3 DNA is TGTGCCAGTAGTATGTTCGGGAATCAGCCCCAGCATTTT. It encodes CASSMFGNQPQHF.

This rearrangement joins TRBV19 to TRBJ1-1, with D hard to call. This CDR3 contains 13 residues. Germline V gene lookup returns CDR1 LNHDA and CDR2 SQIVND (reference sequence). Trimming removed 7 bases from V and 0 bases from J, with 9 bases in between. CDR3 DNA sequence: TGTGCCAGTAAAGGGAGAATGAACACTGAAGCTTTCTTT. Its protein product is CASKGRMNTEAFF.

The chain couples TRBV20-1 to TRBJ2-5; D possibly corresponds to TRBD2 (7 bases). CDR1 is DFQATT and CDR2 is SNEGSKA in the germline V gene (reference sequence). The CDR3 length is 11 residues. The V end lost 6 bases, the J end lost 4 bases, and 9 bases lay between the germline ends. The CDR3 sequence is CSAGGPETQYF. The CDR3 DNA follows: TGCAGTGCCGGGGGGCCAGAGACCCAGTACTTC.

V and J are TRBV27 and TRBJ2-7, with TRBD1 matching over 10 bases. The germline CDR1 and CDR2 sequences are MNHEY and SMNVEV (reference sequence). Losses at the gene ends were 5 bases for V and 4 bases for J; bases not matched to a gene: 5. The CDR3 totals 14 residues. CDR3 sequence: CASSPRTGGYEQYF. The CDR3 DNA sequence: TGTGCCAGCAGTCCTCGGACAGGGGGGTACGAGCAGTACTTC.

The rearrangement links TRBV6-5 to TRBJ1-4; maybe TRBD1 (5 bases). Trimming took off 5 bases at V and 11 bases at J, with 18 bases between the two ends. In germline, CDR1 is MNHEY, CDR2 SVGAGI. The CDR3 covers 14 residues. The CDR3 region has the DNA TGTGCCAGCAGTCTCGGGACTCGGAATGGGAAACTGTTTTTT. Translated, it gives CASSLGTRNGKLFF.

The V gene is TRBV11-2, the J gene TRBJ1-1; 10 nucleotides match TRBD1. The length of the CDR3 is 15 residues. The V segment lost 5 bases and the J segment 0 bases; nucleotides outside the gene matches: 3. Per germline, CDR1 SGHAT and CDR2 FQNNGV. The CDR3 sequence is CASSTGQGMNTEAFF. The CDR3, as DNA: TGTGCCAGCAGCACGGGACAGGGGATGAACACTGAAGCTTTCTTT.

This clone showed up just once. The chain joins TRBV4-1 to TRBJ1-2; TRBD1 matches 7 bases. This CDR3 contains 16 residues. J was trimmed by 3 bases and V by 4 bases; bases with no gene match: 11. Looked up from germline, CDR1 is MGHRA and CDR2 is YSYEKL. The CDR3: CASSPLPGQAHYGYTF. Written as DNA, the CDR3 is TGCGCCAGCAGCCCCCTCCCCGGACAGGCCCACTATGGCTACACCTTC.

The gene calls are TRBV7-9 and TRBJ1-6; D call uncertain. The CDR3 spans 14 residues. Germline V gene lookup returns CDR1 SEHNR and CDR2 FQNEAQ (reference sequence). The V gene lost 1 base and the J gene lost 7 bases, with 8 bases spanning the gap. The chain's CDR3 is CASSLEYGNSPLHF. The DNA of the CDR3 is TGTGCCAGCAGCTTAGAGTACGGGAATTCACCCCTCCACTTT.